These 29 T cell receptor beta chains were all obtained from the same sample, sequenced in a study of shared clonotypes between healthy human individuals. Here immunoSEQ multiplex PCR was the method, and the copy in TCRdb shows in-frame clones only, minus some. The data contain roughly 2,000,000 clones, around 95% of them singletons. Terminally differentiated effector memory CD45RA+ cells were excluded from the naive CD8 cells, which were CD45RO-negative and positively selected for CCR7. Specimen: naive CD8+ T cells from PBMCs. These receptors all come from a man younger than 35 in good health. Some clones in this sample may be carry-over from other donors' samples.

This CDR3 is CASSLETSGYEQYF. Written as DNA, the CDR3 is TGCGCCAGCAGCTTGGAGACTAGCGGCTACGAGCAGTACTTC. This chain links TRBV5-1 with TRBJ2-7; 9 bases are shared with TRBD2. CDR1 is SGHRS, CDR2 YFSETQ, per germline. The CDR3 contains 14 residues. Germline trimming cut 0 bases from V and 3 bases from J; bases unmatched to any gene: 1.

The genes are TRBV4-1 and TRBJ2-4; D ambiguous. The ends were cut back, 4 bases at V and 3 bases at J, with 10 bases in the middle. Germline lookup yields CDR1 MGHRA and CDR2 YSYEKL. The CDR3 consists of 14 residues. The CDR3 region is CASSLPGDKNIQYF. The CDR3 DNA is TGCGCCAGCAGCCTCCCCGGAGACAAAAACATTCAGTACTTC.

The chain couples TRBV7-6 to TRBJ2-7, with 7 bases fitting TRBD1. Germline loops: CDR1 SGHVS, CDR2 FNYEAQ. The CDR3 covers 13 residues. V lost 6 bases to trimming and J lost 4 bases; unmatched junction nucleotides: 6. CDR3 nucleotide sequence: TGTGCCAGCAGATCCGACAGGGAGTACGAGCAGTACTTC. It specifies CASRSDREYEQYF.

This sequence joins TRBV27 and TRBJ1-1, with a possible D match to TRBD1 (5 bases). V was cut by 6 bases and J by 3 bases, with 14 bases left in between. This CDR3 is built from 14 residues. Germline V gives CDR1 MNHEY, CDR2 SMNVEV (reference sequence). The CDR3 here is CASRMGVWYTEAFF. For the CDR3, the DNA is TGTGCCAGCAGAATGGGGGTTTGGTACACTGAAGCTTTCTTT.

The rearrangement uses TRBV4-1 and TRBJ1-2, with D unresolved. The CDR3 totals 14 residues. The germline gives CDR1 MGHRA, CDR2 YSYEKL. The V gene lost 1 base and the J gene lost 0 bases, with 6 bases spanning the gap. CDR3 coding DNA: TGCGCCAGCAGCCAAGGCCCAGCTAACTATGGCTACACCTTC. This gives the protein CASSQGPANYGYTF.

The chain combines TRBV5-1 with TRBJ2-7; D is possibly TRBD2 (6 bases). Per germline, CDR1 SGHRS and CDR2 YFSETQ. V lost 3 bases and J lost 2, with 12 bases in between. This CDR3 comprises 14 residues. The CDR3 DNA sequence: TGCGCCAGCAGCTCGGGACTTAACGCCTACGAGCAGTACTTC. Translated, it gives CASSSGLNAYEQYF.

The chain couples TRBV5-6 to TRBJ2-7; TRBD2 aligns across 8 bases. The CDR3 contains 14 residues. J gave up 10 bases and V 1 base, and 10 bases lay outside the gene matches. The germline gives CDR1 SGHDT, CDR2 YYEEEE. The CDR3 DNA follows: TGTGCCAGCAGCTTGATAGGACTAGCAACATCTCAGTACTTC. Its protein is CASSLIGLATSQYF.

This chain uses TRBV14 with TRBJ1-2; a weak D match, TRBD1 (5 bases). The CDR3 sequence is 15 residues long. Trimming took 3 bases from V and 2 from J, leaving 13 bases between them. Germline V gene sequence: CDR1 SGHDN, CDR2 FVKESK. This CDR3 is CASSQGGSQNYGYTF. The CDR3 DNA sequence: TGTGCCAGCAGCCAGGGGGGGAGCCAGAACTATGGCTACACCTTC.

The chain has TRBV28 and TRBJ2-1; 10 bases line up with TRBD1. After removal of 6 bases from V and 8 bases from J, the junction contained 7 bases not matched to a gene. The CDR3 spans 14 residues. Looked up from germline, CDR1 is MDHEN and CDR2 is SYDVKM. The CDR3 sequence is CASRATGGEDEQFF. The CDR3 nucleotides are TGTGCCAGCAGGGCGACAGGGGGCGAGGATGAGCAGTTCTTC.

This rearrangement joins TRBV4-3 to TRBJ1-3, with D maybe TRBD1 (5 bases). CDR3 length equals 16 residues. Germline V lookup: CDR1 LGHNA, CDR2 YSLEER. Trimming shortened V by 0 bases and J by 4 bases, and 13 bases separated the two germline ends. The CDR3 here is CASSQDYFGAGNTIYF. In DNA, the CDR3 is TGCGCCAGCAGCCAAGATTATTTTGGGGCCGGAAACACCATATATTTT.

J is TRBJ1-1 and V is TRBV7-9, with a weak D call TRBD1 (5 bases). This CDR3 is 18 amino acids long. CDR1 and CDR2 (germline): SEHNR, FQNEAQ (reference sequence). V shed 0 bases and J shed 3 bases, with 20 bases lying between them. The CDR3 bases are TGTGCCAGCAGCTTAGCGCCTTCTCTCCCAGGGTCGGACACTGAAGCTTTCTTT. Protein sequence: CASSLAPSLPGSDTEAFF.

The chain is built from TRBV2 and TRBJ1-1, with D maybe TRBD1 (5 bases). The CDR3 is 12 amino acids. The V and J ends lost 5 bases and 3 bases respectively, with 7 bases between them. From germline, CDR1 is SNHLY and CDR2 FYNNEI. CDR3 DNA sequence: TGTGCCAGCAGTTGGGACGACACTGAAGCTTTCTTT. Translating it yields CASSWDDTEAFF.

The J gene is TRBJ2-2, the V gene TRBV5-1, with 11 positions matching TRBD2. The germline V gene has CDR1 SGHRS and CDR2 YFSETQ. V was clipped by 3 bases and J by 0 bases; unmatched bases: 1. This CDR3 has 16 amino acids. The CDR3 sequence is CASSWGLAANTGELFF. The CDR3 region has the DNA TGCGCCAGCAGCTGGGGACTAGCGGCGAACACCGGGGAGCTGTTTTTT.

The chain is built from TRBV18 and TRBJ2-1; 10 bases align to TRBD2. V trimming: 5 bases; J trimming: 1 base; junction bases outside the gene matches: 14. The CDR3 spans 19 residues. Germline CDR1 is KGHSH and CDR2 is LQKENI. CDR3 in amino acids: CASSTRASGSYGSYNEQFF. CDR3 in DNA: TGTGCCAGCTCAACCAGGGCTAGCGGGAGTTATGGGTCCTACAATGAGCAGTTCTTC.

V usage is TRBV28 and J usage is TRBJ2-7; 12 nucleotides agree with TRBD1. CDR3 length equals 15 residues. Germline CDR1 and CDR2: MDHEN and SYDVKM. Losses at the gene ends were 2 bases for V and 7 bases for J; bases not matched to a gene: 6. The CDR3 loop reads CASSLGTGGFGEQYF. The CDR3 region has the DNA TGTGCCAGCAGTTTAGGGACAGGGGGCTTTGGGGAGCAGTACTTC. Full variable domain (remainder filled in from reference TRBV28 and TRBJ2-7): DVKVTQSSRYLVKRTGEKVFLECVQDMDHENMFWYRQDPGLGLRLIYFSYDVKMKEKGDIPEGYSVSREKKERFSLILESASTNQTSMYLCASSLGTGGFGEQYFGPGTRLTVT.

The genes are TRBV28 and TRBJ1-2; the D gene is possibly TRBD1 (5 bases). The CDR3 length is 13 residues. V lost 3 bases to trimming and J lost 8 bases, with 13 bases between them. The germline gives CDR1 MDHEN, CDR2 SYDVKM. This CDR3 reads CASSFKRGGGYTF. The CDR3 nucleotides read TGTGCCAGCAGTTTTAAACGGGGGGGAGGCTACACCTTC.

J is TRBJ2-1 and V is TRBV4-3, with a possible D match to TRBD2 (6 bases). The CDR3 is 19 amino acids. V was pared by 0 bases and J by 8 bases, with 26 bases between. Germline loops: CDR1 LGHNA, CDR2 YSLEER. The CDR3 DNA reads TGCGCCAGCAGCCAAGAAACCCCTCAGCGGGTGACCCTAGGGGATGAGCAGTTCTTC. Its translation is CASSQETPQRVTLGDEQFF.

J is TRBJ2-1 and V is TRBV4-3; D tentatively fits TRBD1 or TRBD2 (5 bases each). Deletions cut 3 bases from V and 5 bases from J, with 11 bases between. Looked up from germline, CDR1 is LGHNA and CDR2 is YSLEER. This CDR3 spans 14 amino acids. CDR3 DNA: TGCGCCAGCAGCCATAGAGAGGGGCACAATGAGCAGTTCTTC. Amino acids: CASSHREGHNEQFF.

This clone is a singleton in its sample. The rearrangement uses TRBV18 and TRBJ1-3; D is undetermined. Per the germline V gene, CDR1 is KGHSH and CDR2 is LQKENI. Trimming took 2 bases from V and 11 from J, leaving 13 bases between them. This CDR3 has 13 amino acids. CDR3 amino acids: CASSPDKDGPIYF. The DNA for the CDR3 is TGTGCCAGCTCACCAGACAAGGACGGCCCCATATATTTT.

The sample holds one count of this clone. V is TRBV6-1 and J is TRBJ1-2; tentatively, D is TRBD1 (5 bases). Germline CDR1 MNHNS, CDR2 SASEGT. V shed 6 bases and J shed 4 bases, with 24 bases lying between them. The CDR3 is made up of 17 amino acids. The CDR3 coding sequence is TGTGCCAGCAGCGAACTAGGAGTTTCGGGGGAGGGCTATGGCTACACCTTC. It translates to CASSELGVSGEGYGYTF.

V and J are TRBV19 and TRBJ1-1; TRBD1 might be the D (5 bases). The CDR3 consists of 14 residues. CDR1 is LNHDA and CDR2 is SQIVND in the germline V gene (reference sequence). The V end lost 5 bases, the J end lost 3 bases, and 13 bases lay between the germline ends. The CDR3 DNA reads TGTGCCAGTAGTTCTTGGGACGGATACACTGAAGCTTTCTTT. Amino acids: CASSSWDGYTEAFF.

This chain links TRBV4-1 with TRBJ2-1, with a possible D match to TRBD2 (5 bases). The CDR3 is made up of 15 amino acids. V lost 6 bases, J lost 9 bases, and 21 bases lay in between. Per the germline V gene, CDR1 is MGHRA and CDR2 is YSYEKL. In DNA form, the CDR3 reads TGCGCCAGCAGAGACCCATGGACGGAAAGCGGTGAGCAGTTCTTC. The encoded protein is CASRDPWTESGEQFF.

The chain carries TRBV7-9 and TRBJ2-7; 8 nucleotides line up with TRBD1. Germline V gene lookup returns CDR1 SEHNR and CDR2 FQNEAQ (reference sequence). V was clipped by 5 bases and J by 4 bases; unmatched bases: 7. CDR3 length: 14 residues. CDR3 amino acids: CASSPGGVQYEQYF. In nucleotides, the CDR3 is TGTGCCAGCAGCCCAGGGGGCGTGCAATACGAGCAGTACTTC.

The V call is TRBV21-1, the J call TRBJ2-1; TRBD2 was called by the table and not checked on the DNA. TRBV21-1 is described as a pseudogene. CDR3 length equals 16 residues. The CDR3 sequence is CASSKEGAGVRHEQFF. CDR3 DNA sequence: TGTGCCAGCAGCAAAGAAGGAGCGGGAGTTAGACATGAGCAGTTCTTC.

This clone was seen just once. This sequence joins TRBV29-1 and TRBJ2-7, with D tentatively TRBD1 (6 bases). This CDR3 is built from 16 residues. The germline CDR1 and CDR2 sequences are SQVTM and ANQGSEA. Trimming stripped 1 base from V and 3 bases from J, with 19 bases between. For the CDR3, the DNA is TGCAGCGTTGAAGCAATGGACAGAAGTCCTTACTACGAGCAGTACTTC. Its protein product is CSVEAMDRSPYYEQYF.

This clone was counted a single time. The chain joins TRBV11-1 to TRBJ2-1, with unresolved D. Germline CDR1 SGHAT, CDR2 FQDESV (reference sequence). The CDR3 has 12 residues. The germline V and J ends were trimmed by 5 bases and 6 bases, with 8 bases remaining between them. The CDR3 DNA reads as TGTGCCAGCAGCCGACGGGTCAATGAGCAGTTCTTC. It encodes CASSRRVNEQFF.

This clone was found once. V and J are TRBV28 and TRBJ2-7; TRBD1 is a possible D gene (6 bases). The germline CDR1 and CDR2 sequences are MDHEN and SYDVKM. V shed 4 bases and J shed 2 bases, with 6 bases lying between them. The length of the CDR3 is 12 residues. CDR3: CASSWTAYEQYF. CDR3 DNA sequence: TGTGCCAGCAGTTGGACAGCCTACGAGCAGTACTTC. Complete variable domain (other parts from reference TRBV28 and TRBJ2-7): DVKVTQSSRYLVKRTGEKVFLECVQDMDHENMFWYRQDPGLGLRLIYFSYDVKMKEKGDIPEGYSVSREKKERFSLILESASTNQTSMYLCASSWTAYEQYFGPGTRLTVT.

Note on this clone: In the same sample, other DNA sequences code for this CDR3. The chain is built from TRBV7-9 and TRBJ2-7; the match to TRBD2 covers 7 bases. Losses at the gene ends were 6 bases for V and 6 bases for J; bases not matched to a gene: 5. CDR3 length: 12 amino acids. Germline V gene sequence: CDR1 SEHNR, CDR2 FQNEAQ (reference sequence). CDR3 bases: TGTGCCAGCAGGATAGGCGGGGGCGAGCAGTACTTC. Residues: CASRIGGGEQYF.

This clone occurred once. The same CDR3 arises from other DNA sequences in this sample as well. The chain uses TRBV19 and TRBJ1-1, with unresolved D. V dropped 3 bases and J dropped 1 base, with 9 bases sitting between them. This CDR3 contains 14 residues. Germline V lookup: CDR1 LNHDA, CDR2 SQIVND (reference sequence). CDR3 sequence (DNA): TGTGCCAGTAGTATCGTAGCAGCGAACACTGAAGCTTTCTTT. Its translation is CASSIVAANTEAFF.